The clone carrying this TCR beta chain is judged medium-sized. The sample belongs to a study of blood T cell repertoires in COVID-19. Looking at the study overall: There were acute and convalescent COVID-19 samples, and they came from the United States, Italy and Spain. From T cells, B-cell-depleted T cells, or PBMCs came the material, which was cDNA or gDNA.

The CDR3 covers 13 residues. CDR1 is SGHRS and CDR2 is YFSETQ in the germline V gene. The V gene lost 2 bases and the J gene lost 4 bases, with 9 bases spanning the gap. As originally analysed: Reference gene primer amplification gave estimated nucleated cell counts. Measured with immunoSEQ multiplex PCR; TCRdb has only the in-frame clones, and not every one. From that table come the V and J calls and clone size; the DNA was used to work out D and trimming. The sample lists about 150,000 clones, 87% seen once, with roughly 6.1% in the top ten. The clonotype comes from a man aged 80 or over with acute or convalescent COVID-19. Sequencing was done on a sample of peripheral blood. The J gene is TRBJ1-2, the V gene TRBV5-1; possibly TRBD1 for D (6 bases). CDR3 nucleotides: TGCGCCAGCAGCTTAGGGGGATCCTATGGCTACACCTTC. This codes for CASSLGGSYGYTF.